This T cell receptor (beta chain) was sequenced for a study of blood T cells in healthy people across ages. The sample holds a few counts of this clonotype. Its target is unknown. For the second PCR, which ran for roughly 6 to 12 cycles, a sample-barcoded 5' primer and a J-beta primer mix were used. TCRdb reanalysed the 5' RACE reads using MiXCR and keeps one entry per CDR3 protein. The repertoire holds 450,000 to 700,000 distinct CDR3 sequences, with approximately 25% as singletons. CDR1 is LGHDT and CDR2 is YNNKEL in the germline V gene (reference sequence). The CDR3 has 14 amino acids. V was trimmed by 2 bases and J by 8 bases, leaving 15 bases between them. Study-level points and caveats: Older age went with lower TCR beta diversity per million T cells, in a roughly linear way. There was no known CMV status for donors, so expanded clonotype changes were possibly confounded.

The specimen sequenced was blood. The TCR comes from a woman in her seventies in good health. This chain joins TRBV3-1 and TRBJ1-2; weak D call: TRBD1 (6 bases). CDR3 sequence reads: CASSQPDRPGGYTF. CDR3 nucleotide sequence: TGTGCCAGCAGCCAACCCGACAGGCCGGGGGGCTACACCTTC.